This T cell receptor beta chain comes out of a study of blood T cell repertoires in COVID-19. For the study at large: The United States, Italy and Spain provided the acute and convalescent COVID-19 samples. The cDNA or gDNA used as material had been derived from T cells, B-cell-depleted T cells, or PBMCs.

TCRdb's copy holds only in-frame clones and misses some; the assay was immunoSEQ multiplex PCR. The sample yields approximately 99,000 clones, 70% to 90% seen once. Germline values: CDR1 SNHLY, CDR2 FYNNEI. This CDR3 is 15 amino acids long. J gave up 0 bases and V 5 bases, and 5 bases lay outside the gene matches. Input material: peripheral blood. The chain carries TRBV2 and TRBJ2-5; 8 bases are shared with TRBD1. The sequence was obtained from a human donor in a cohort sampled during active COVID-19. The CDR3 is CASSPQGANQETQYF. In nucleotides, the CDR3 is TGTGCCAGCAGTCCCCAGGGGGCCAACCAAGAGACCCAGTACTTC.